This T cell receptor beta chain derives from a study of CD8+ T cells in alopecia areata. Study outcomes and limitations: Relative to mice, TCR sharing across patients was less clear, a difference possibly HLA-related. Persistence of many expanded lesional clones was seen in scalp and blood during tofacitinib.

The treatment was: oral pan-JAK inhibitor, 5-10 mg twice daily. Collection of lesional scalp punch biopsies and peripheral blood was performed in alopecia areata patients. From PBMCs, CD4+ and CD8+ T cells were sorted. RNA, once extracted, was reverse transcribed into cDNA for use as the sequencing template. Assay used: immunoSEQ multiplex PCR; TCRdb lists only in-frame clones, some missing. The sample includes some 200,000 clones, about 62% of them seen just once. The germline V gene encodes CDR1 SQVTM and CDR2 ANQGSEA. The V gene lost 4 bases and the J gene lost 0 bases, with 10 bases spanning the gap. CDR3 length: 14 amino acids. This clone was observed a few times. The antigen remains undetermined.

The chain is built from TRBV29-1 and TRBJ2-1; D unclear. The specimen comprised CD4+ T cells sorted from blood, sampled at week 24, from a patient treated with tofacitinib. The sequence was collected from a human donor with alopecia areata. In DNA, the CDR3 is TGCAGCGTTGTTATAATGAGCTCCTACAATGAGCAGTTCTTC. Translated, it gives CSVVIMSSYNEQFF.